This passage covers 26 T cell receptor beta chains from one sample sequenced in a study of cytotoxic CD8 clonotypes in ibrutinib-treated CLL. The data were produced by immunoSEQ multiplex PCR, yet TCRdb's version contains in-frame clones alone and is incomplete. The data contain about 140,000 clones, around 84% of them singletons. Sequences were derived from PBMCs, sampled after 36 months of ibrutinib treatment. The receptors originated from a human donor with chronic lymphocytic leukemia.

CDR3 in amino acids: CASSMSGTSGRYEQYF. CDR3 in DNA: TGTGCCAGTAGTATGAGCGGGACTAGCGGGAGATACGAGCAGTACTTC. V usage is TRBV19 and J usage is TRBJ2-5, with 14 bases identical to TRBD2. The DNA end is more similar to TRBJ2-7, so the J call may be wrong. Per germline, CDR1 LNHDA and CDR2 SQIVND (reference sequence). The CDR3 length is 16 residues.

The chain recombines TRBV28 with TRBJ1-3, with 10 bases identical to TRBD1. The J segment lost 8 bases and the V segment lost 5 bases, leaving 9 bases of the junction unmatched. Germline CDR1 is MDHEN and CDR2 is SYDVKM. The CDR3 consists of 15 residues. CDR3 loop: CASSPRDRGRDTIYF. The CDR3 nucleotides read TGTGCCAGCAGTCCCCGGGACAGGGGTCGAGACACCATATATTTT.

This clone was detected once. The chain links TRBV25-1 to TRBJ2-5; D is possibly TRBD2 (6 bases). This CDR3 contains 11 residues. The germline V and J ends were trimmed by 9 bases and 5 bases, with 10 bases remaining between them. Germline V gives CDR1 MGHDK, CDR2 SYGVNS. The CDR3 DNA follows: TGTGCCAGTGGTGGGGGGGAGACCCAGTACTTC. It encodes CASGGGETQYF.

CDR3: CASSATGNTEAFF. Here the CDR3 DNA reads TGTGCCAGCAGCGCGACAGGGAACACTGAAGCTTTCTTT. This sequence joins TRBV7-9 and TRBJ1-1; D might be TRBD1 (6 bases). The germline V and J ends were trimmed by 5 bases and 1 base, with 8 bases remaining between them. The CDR3 covers 13 residues. The germline V gene encodes CDR1 SEHNR and CDR2 FQNEAQ (reference sequence).

This chain links TRBV2 with TRBJ2-3, with D unclear. The CDR3 extends over 15 amino acids. Germline V CDR1 and CDR2: SNHLY, FYNNEI. V gave up 2 bases and J gave up 2 bases, with 11 bases separating them. CDR3: CASSEWMAVTDTQYF. The CDR3 nucleotides are TGTGCCAGCAGTGAATGGATGGCTGTCACAGATACGCAGTATTTT.

The chain employs TRBV5-6 and TRBJ2-7; perhaps TRBD2 as D (6 bases). V was pared by 3 bases and J by 0 bases, with 7 bases between. The CDR3 sequence is 13 residues long. Per germline, CDR1 SGHDT and CDR2 YYEEEE. The CDR3 DNA is TGTGCCAGCAGCTCGGGAGCCTCCTACGAGCAGTACTTC. It is translated as CASSSGASYEQYF. Filled out from reference TRBV5-6 and TRBJ2-7, the complete variable domain reads DAGVTQSPTHLIKTRGQQVTLRCSPKSGHDTVSWYQQALGQGPQFIFQYYEEEERQRGNFPDRFSGHQFPNYSSELNVNALLLGDSALYLCASSSGASYEQYFGPGTRLTVT.

The count of this clone is one. V usage is TRBV19 and J usage is TRBJ1-1; a possible D gene is TRBD1 (5 bases). CDR3 length: 13 amino acids. Germline-derived CDR1 and CDR2 are LNHDA and SQIVND (reference sequence). The V and J ends lost 8 bases and 4 bases respectively, with 14 bases between them. The CDR3 region has the DNA TGTGCCAGTGAGGGGACGATGGGCACTGAAGCTTTCTTT. The encoded protein is CASEGTMGTEAFF.

The rearrangement joins TRBV30 to TRBJ1-3; the D is unclear. Per germline, CDR1 GTSNPN and CDR2 SVGIG (reference sequence). The CDR3 runs to 15 residues. V gave up 2 bases and J gave up 4 bases, with 15 bases separating them. The CDR3 DNA is TGTGCCTGGAGTTTCCCAGATGACTGGGGAAACACCATATATTTT. Its translation: CAWSFPDDWGNTIYF.

V is TRBV7-9 and J is TRBJ2-2; D is possibly TRBD1 (8 bases). V gave up 9 bases and J gave up 0 bases, with 17 bases separating them. The CDR3 is 16 residues long. Germline CDR1 SEHNR, CDR2 FQNEAQ (reference sequence). CDR3 loop: CASPQGGSTNTGELFF. The CDR3, as DNA: TGTGCCAGTCCACAGGGGGGGAGTACGAACACCGGGGAGCTGTTTTTT.

The V gene is TRBV2, the J gene TRBJ1-1; possibly TRBD1 for D (5 bases). Trimming cost V 5 bases and J 0 bases, with 22 bases left between them. The germline gives CDR1 SNHLY, CDR2 FYNNEI. The CDR3 covers 18 residues. The CDR3 bases are TGTGCCAGCAGTCCTCCCGGGACGGACTCGAGGTTGAACACTGAAGCTTTCTTT. Translating it yields CASSPPGTDSRLNTEAFF.

The V and J genes are TRBV25-1 and TRBJ2-1; 10 positions agree with TRBD2. Losses at the gene ends were 0 bases for V and 2 bases for J; bases not matched to a gene: 1. Germline V CDR1 and CDR2: MGHDK, SYGVNS. The CDR3 has 16 amino acids. Here the CDR3 DNA reads TGTGCCAGCAGTGAATACGGACTAGCGGCCTACAATGAGCAGTTCTTC. It yields the protein CASSEYGLAAYNEQFF.

The chain is built from TRBV7-6 and TRBJ2-2, with 7 bases identical to TRBD1. This CDR3 spans 16 amino acids. The V gene's germline CDR1 is SGHVS and CDR2 FNYEAQ. J gave up 1 base and V 7 bases, and 9 bases lay outside the gene matches. The CDR3 nucleotides read TGTGCCAGCACCCCCCTCACAGGGGAGAACACCGGGGAGCTGTTTTTT. Translated: CASTPLTGENTGELFF.

The chain is built from TRBV28 and TRBJ1-2; D is perhaps TRBD1 (5 bases). Germline V gene lookup returns CDR1 MDHEN and CDR2 SYDVKM. Between the trimmed V and J ends, which lost 6 bases and 8 bases, there was a span of 16 bases. The CDR3 runs to 13 residues. CDR3 in DNA: TGTGCCAGCAGACCCTGGGACGGCTGGGGCTACACCTTC. Its protein is CASRPWDGWGYTF.

The chain is built from TRBV5-1 and TRBJ2-1; D is unclear. This CDR3 spans 14 amino acids. The V gene lost 3 bases and the J gene lost 1 base, with 8 bases spanning the gap. Germline loops: CDR1 SGHRS, CDR2 YFSETQ. Here the CDR3 DNA reads TGCGCCAGCAGCTCGAGCGTTTCCTACAATGAGCAGTTCTTC. Protein sequence: CASSSSVSYNEQFF.

This sequence joins TRBV19 and TRBJ2-7; D possibly corresponds to TRBD2 (6 bases). Germline assignment: CDR1 LNHDA and CDR2 SQIVND (reference sequence). The CDR3 spans 15 residues. Trimming took off 3 bases at V and 0 bases at J, with 12 bases between the two ends. The CDR3 DNA follows: TGTGCCAGTAGTATGTTAGCGGCGATCTCCTACGAGCAGTACTTC. Its translation is CASSMLAAISYEQYF.

A few counts support this clone. The V and J genes are TRBV30 and TRBJ2-5; D is undetermined. The CDR3 covers 13 residues. Germline assignment: CDR1 GTSNPN and CDR2 SVGIG (reference sequence). V shed 0 bases and J shed 5 bases, with 10 bases lying between them. Here the CDR3 DNA reads TGTGCCTGGAGTGTACCGAATCTGGAGACCCAGTACTTC. Translating gives CAWSVPNLETQYF.

This rearrangement joins TRBV5-1 to TRBJ2-2; possible D gene TRBD1, 6 bases. The V end was cut by 1 base, the J end by 5 bases, with 15 bases between. Germline loops: CDR1 SGHRS, CDR2 YFSETQ. The CDR3 totals 16 residues. This CDR3 is CASSLSLWQGTGELFF. For the CDR3, the DNA is TGCGCCAGCAGCTTGTCACTCTGGCAGGGGACCGGGGAGCTGTTTTTT.

The chain is built from TRBV6-6 and TRBJ2-7, with 7 bases that match TRBD2. With V trimmed by 0 bases and J by 4 bases, 6 bases remained unmatched. CDR1 MNHNY and CDR2 SVGAGI come from the germline V gene (reference sequence). The CDR3 is made up of 15 amino acids. Here the CDR3 reads CASSYSKGEGYEQYF. In DNA, the CDR3 is TGTGCCAGCAGTTACTCGAAAGGGGAGGGATACGAGCAGTACTTC.

V and J are TRBV13 and TRBJ1-4, with D perhaps TRBD1 (6 bases). CDR3 length: 15 amino acids. Germline CDR1 PRHDT, CDR2 FYEKMQ (reference sequence). The V and J ends lost 6 bases and 7 bases respectively, with 18 bases between them. The CDR3 DNA sequence: TGTGCCAGCAGTCGCGGAGGGGGAGGGCTTGAAAAACTGTTTTTT. This sequence encodes CASSRGGGGLEKLFF.

The J gene is TRBJ1-5, the V gene TRBV7-9; the D gene is possibly TRBD1 (6 bases). V lost 5 bases to trimming and J lost 5 bases, with 10 bases between them. CDR1 SEHNR and CDR2 FQNEAQ come from the germline V gene (reference sequence). CDR3 length equals 13 residues. The CDR3 DNA reads TGTGCCAGCAGCACGCACAGGGATCAGCCCCAGCATTTT. Its protein product is CASSTHRDQPQHF.

The CDR3 protein is CASSPRQGLDVPEAFF. CDR3 bases: TGTGCCAGCTCACCACGACAGGGGTTGGACGTCCCTGAAGCTTTCTTT. The rearrangement links TRBV18 to TRBJ1-1; TRBD1 aligns across 8 bases. V shed 1 base and J 6 bases; nucleotides not matched to a gene: 10. In germline, CDR1 is KGHSH, CDR2 LQKENI. CDR3 length: 16 residues.

A word on this clone: A junction end diverges from the germline sequence, so it may reflect a read error. Other DNA sequences within the sample encode an identical CDR3. The chain is built from TRBV29-1 and TRBJ2-2, with D unresolved. Germline V gene sequence: CDR1 SQVTM, CDR2 ANQGSEA. This CDR3 is built from 13 residues. CDR3 coding DNA: TGCAGTGTTGAATCGGGTAACACCGGGGAGCTGTTTTTT. This gives the protein CSVESGNTGELFF.

The V gene is TRBV11-2, the J gene TRBJ1-1, with D possibly TRBD1 on 5 matching bases. The length of the CDR3 is 13 residues. The V and J ends lost 6 bases and 3 bases respectively, with 11 bases between them. The germline CDR1 and CDR2 sequences are SGHAT and FQNNGV. The CDR3 spells CASRLQVDTEAFF. Here the CDR3 DNA reads TGTGCCAGCAGATTACAGGTGGACACTGAAGCTTTCTTT.

J is TRBJ1-6 and V is TRBV10-3, with D possibly being TRBD1 (6 bases). Germline V CDR1 and CDR2: ENHRY, SYGVKD. Trimming took 4 bases from V and 0 from J, leaving 16 bases between them. CDR3 length: 18 amino acids. The chain's CDR3 is CAISGQEGQSSYNSPLHF. In DNA form, the CDR3 reads TGTGCCATCAGTGGACAGGAGGGCCAGAGCTCCTATAATTCACCCCTCCACTTT.

The V call is TRBV5-1, the J call TRBJ2-7; a possible D gene is TRBD1 (7 bases). V was trimmed by 4 bases and J by 1 base, leaving 18 bases between them. Germline values: CDR1 SGHRS, CDR2 YFSETQ. This CDR3 has 16 amino acids. CDR3 coding DNA: TGCGCCAGCAGCCCCGGTGGGGCAGGGGGGTCCTACGAGCAGTACTTC. Its translation: CASSPGGAGGSYEQYF.

This clone appeared a few times. The chain carries TRBV25-1 and TRBJ1-6, with D tentatively TRBD1 (5 bases). The CDR3 totals 15 residues. Trimming removed 3 bases from V and 7 bases from J, with 13 bases in between. The germline V gene has CDR1 MGHDK and CDR2 SYGVNS. CDR3 bases: TGTGCCAGCAGTGAGGGGCAGGGAGGAAATTCACCCCTCCACTTT. This translates into CASSEGQGGNSPLHF.